This is a list of T cell receptor beta chains from one sample in a study of shared T cell receptors in the human thymus. Sequencing was performed with immunoSEQ multiplex PCR; in TCRdb, only in-frame clones are kept and a portion is missing. Of hundreds of thousands of clones listed, approximately 85% are singletons. These same records also appear under a second study, on human thymus T cells.

What was sequenced was thymocytes. These receptors all come from a girl less than two years old with a congenital heart defect. CDR3s include the opening cysteine and the closing phenylalanine or tryptophan. The D gene is left open where the match is weak. Some rows mark clone size as missing; the rest say once, few, many or name a class of expanded clone.

D gene	V gene	clone size	J gene	CDR3 length	CDR3 protein	CDR3 DNA
NA	TRBV20-1	NA	TRBJ1-1	11	CGGRLNTEAFF	TGCGGGGGCCGCTTGAACACTGAAGCTTTCTTT
NA	TRBV9	NA	TRBJ1-3	15	CASSVEQGSGNTIYF	TGTGCCAGCAGCGTAGAACAGGGCTCTGGAAACACCATATATTTT
NA	TRBV5-1	NA	TRBJ1-2	14	CASNPGVLNYGYTF	TGCGCCAGCAATCCAGGGGTACTAAACTATGGCTACACCTTC
NA	TRBV27	few	TRBJ2-7	15	CASTKWPPVNYEQYF	TGTGCCAGCACGAAATGGCCTCCTGTAAATTACGAGCAGTACTTC
NA	TRBV10-3	NA	TRBJ1-1	14	CAISVGRDGSEAFF	TGTGCCATCAGTGTCGGGAGGGACGGGTCTGAAGCTTTCTTT
TRBD1	TRBV2	few	TRBJ2-7	18	CASSYFGTGPISTYEQYF	TGTGCCAGCAGCTACTTCGGGACAGGGCCAATCAGTACCTACGAGCAGTACTTC
NA	TRBV19	NA	TRBJ1-1	14	CASQIRSQGTEAFF	TGTGCCAGCCAAATCCGGAGTCAGGGGACTGAAGCTTTCTTT
NA	TRBV7-8	NA	TRBJ2-7	14	CASSLIRRVHEQYF	TGTGCCAGCAGCTTAATTCGCAGGGTCCACGAGCAGTACTTC
TRBD1	TRBV6-5	NA	TRBJ2-3	13	CASSGTGGGTQYF	TGTGCCAGCAGTGGGACAGGGGGAGGCACGCAGTATTTT
NA	TRBV27	NA	TRBJ1-2	16	CASRPYHGGRRYGYTF	TGTGCCAGCAGGCCCTACCATGGGGGCCGCAGGTATGGCTACACCTTC
TRBD2	TRBV19	NA	TRBJ2-7	16	CASSWGLAGDNYEQYF	TGTGCCAGTAGCTGGGGGCTAGCGGGGGACAACTACGAGCAGTACTTC
NA	TRBV7-9	NA	TRBJ1-4	15	CASSLAYRLNEKLFF	TGTGCCAGCAGCTTAGCATACAGGCTTAATGAAAAACTGTTTTTT
TRBD2	TRBV27	NA	TRBJ2-7	15	CASRSISGGAGEQYF	TGTGCCAGCAGATCCATTAGCGGGGGGGCGGGGGAGCAGTACTTC
TRBD2	TRBV30	NA	TRBJ2-1	16	CAWSGLAGAIYNEQFF	TGTGCCTGGAGTGGCCTAGCGGGGGCCATCTACAATGAGCAGTTCTTC
NA	TRBV2	NA	TRBJ1-5	13	CASKGKSNQPQHF	TGTGCCAGCAAGGGGAAAAGCAATCAGCCCCAGCATTTT
NA	TRBV5-1	few	TRBJ1-6	14	CASRSSSFNSPLHF	TGCGCCAGCCGGAGCAGCAGCTTTAATTCACCCCTCCACTTT
TRBD1	TRBV5-1	NA	TRBJ2-1	16	CASSPKRRTGGKEQFF	TGCGCCAGCAGCCCCAAAAGACGGACAGGGGGCAAAGAGCAGTTCTTC
TRBD1	TRBV13	NA	TRBJ1-2	15	CASSQSTGTGVGYTF	TGTGCCAGCAGCCAGTCGACCGGGACAGGCGTCGGCTACACCTTC
NA	TRBV14	NA	TRBJ1-1	13	CASSQDFQDEAFF	TGTGCCAGCAGCCAAGATTTCCAGGATGAAGCTTTCTTT
TRBD1	TRBV29-1	NA	TRBJ2-2	14	CSVLDRTDTGELFF	TGCAGCGTCCTGGACAGGACGGACACCGGGGAGCTGTTTTTT
NA	TRBV5-8	NA	TRBJ1-3	16	CASSPSHSKPGNTIYF	TGTGCCAGCAGCCCGAGTCACAGTAAGCCCGGAAACACCATATATTTT
NA	TRBV28	NA	TRBJ2-2	10	CASRAEELFF	TGTGCCAGCAGGGCGGAGGAGCTGTTTTTT
TRBD1	TRBV2	NA	TRBJ1-1	13	CASLTQGDTEAFF	TGTGCCAGTCTTACCCAGGGGGACACTGAAGCTTTCTTT
NA	TRBV21-1	once	TRBJ1-1	13	CARGQGANTEAFF	TGTGCCAGGGGACAGGGGGCAAACACTGAAGCTTTCTTT